These T cell receptor beta chains were read from a single sample in a study of blood T cells in healthy people across ages. TCRdb called the 5' RACE reads again in MiXCR, with one record for every CDR3 protein. The sample lists around 780,000 distinct CDR3 sequences, approximately 53% occurring once. The sequencing sample was made of blood. The receptors originated from a man in his forties or fifties in good health. Both conserved end residues are part of each CDR3. The D gene is left open where the match is weak. Rows may omit the clone size; those that give it use once, few, many or a size class.

v_gene	d_gene	j_gene	abundance	CDR3nt	CDR3aa
TRBV20-1	TRBD1	TRBJ2-5	NA	TGCAGTGCTAGACGGGACAGGGGGCATGAGCAGTACTTC	CSARRDRGHEQYF
TRBV7-2	TRBD1	TRBJ2-7	NA	TGTGCCAGCAGCTTTTACGGACAGGGGGCCTACGAGCAGTACTTC	CASSFYGQGAYEQYF
TRBV4-1	NA	TRBJ1-5	once	TGCGCCAGCAGCCAAGGAAGGGGCGGCAACCAGCCCCAGCATTTT	CASSQGRGGNQPQHF
TRBV7-8	NA	TRBJ2-7	few	TGTGCCAGCAGCTTACCTGCGACAACGACCTACGAGCAGTACTTC	CASSLPATTTYEQYF
TRBV20-1	NA	TRBJ2-1	NA	TGCAGTGCTAGAATCGTGAGCTCCTACAATGAGCAGTTCTTC	CSARIVSSYNEQFF
TRBV21-1	NA	TRBJ2-7	NA	TGTGCCAGCAGCAAAGTGCGGAACAGGTCCTACGAGCAGTACTTC	CASSKVRNRSYEQYF
TRBV4-2	TRBD1	TRBJ1-4	few	TGTGCCAGTACCATTAGGACAGGGGAAAAACTGTTTTTT	CASTIRTGEKLFF
TRBV5-1	TRBD1	TRBJ1-1	once	TGCGCCAGCACCCAAGGACAGGGTAACACTGAAGCTTTCTTT	CASTQGQGNTEAFF
TRBV7-2	NA	TRBJ2-5	NA	TGTGCCAGCAGCTTTCGAACACGACAAGTCCAAGAGACCCAGTACTTC	CASSFRTRQVQETQYF
TRBV12-3/TRBV12-4	NA	TRBJ2-1	NA	TGTGCCAGCAGAAAAACAGGGAGCTCCTACAATGAGCAGTTCTTC	CASRKTGSSYNEQFF
TRBV3-1	NA	TRBJ1-2	NA	TGTGCCAGCAGCCAAGATGAGGGCAGCTATGGCTACACCTTC	CASSQDEGSYGYTF
TRBV20-1	TRBD2	TRBJ2-7	NA	TGCAGTGCTAGGGGGGTAGGCACTAGCGGGAGCTACGAGCAGTACTTC	CSARGVGTSGSYEQYF
TRBV5-5	TRBD2	TRBJ2-3	NA	TGTGCCAGCAGTCCGGACAGACTAGCGGTTCCGAGCACAGATACGCAGTATTTT	CASSPDRLAVPSTDTQYF
TRBV5-1	NA	TRBJ2-5	few	TGCGCCAGCAGCCCATCTTTGGTGGAGACCCAGTACTTC	CASSPSLVETQYF
TRBV20-1	TRBD1	TRBJ1-2	few	TGCAGTGCTAGGGACAGGAATAACTATGGCTACACCTTC	CSARDRNNYGYTF
TRBV12-3/TRBV12-4	NA	TRBJ2-7	NA	TGTGCCAGCAGTTCGGACGGGAGCTCCTACAATGAGCAGTACTTC	CASSSDGSSYNEQYF
TRBV28	NA	TRBJ2-3	few	TGTGCCAGCAGTTTAATTTACACAGATACGCAGTATTTT	CASSLIYTDTQYF
TRBV28	TRBD2	TRBJ2-3	NA	TGTGCCAGCAGCTCAGTTCTAGCGGGGGGGACAGATACGCAGTATTTT	CASSSVLAGGTDTQYF
TRBV25-1	NA	TRBJ2-5	NA	TGTGCCACTCGCAAGGGGCACCAAGAGACCCAGTACTTC	CATRKGHQETQYF
TRBV6-1	TRBD2	TRBJ2-1	NA	TGTGCCAGCAATAGACTAGCGGGGGTTAATGAGCAGTTCTTC	CASNRLAGVNEQFF
TRBV7-2	NA	TRBJ1-6	few	TGTGCCAGCAGCCGGGACCTGAGGTCCTATAATTCACCCCTCCACTTT	CASSRDLRSYNSPLHF
TRBV18	TRBD1	TRBJ2-7	NA	TGTGCCAGCTCACCTATTCCGGGACAGACTTACGAGCAGTACTTC	CASSPIPGQTYEQYF
TRBV6-5	NA	TRBJ1-1	NA	TGTGCCAGCAGTTACGGCTTGCGTACAGAAGCTTTCTTT	CASSYGLRTEAFF
TRBV2	NA	TRBJ1-2	once	TGTGCCAGCAGTGAACAGGGAACTAACTATGGCTACACCTTC	CASSEQGTNYGYTF
TRBV2	NA	TRBJ2-7	few	TGTGCCAGCAGTGCCAGGGGGGAGGGCGAGCAGTACTTC	CASSARGEGEQYF
TRBV4-2	NA	TRBJ2-4	few	TGTGCCAGCAGCCAAGATGGGCAGGCTCTCGAAAACATTCAGTACTTC	CASSQDGQALENIQYF
TRBV20-1	NA	TRBJ2-5	NA	TGCAGTGCTAGAGGAGATGGGGGTATAGAGACCCAGTACTTC	CSARGDGGIETQYF
TRBV7-9	NA	TRBJ1-1	NA	TGTGCCAGCAGCGCTTACGAAACACAGGTCAACACTGAAGCTTTCTTT	CASSAYETQVNTEAFF
TRBV7-3	NA	TRBJ1-2	NA	TGTGCCAGCAGCTTATCAGGGACAACTAACTATGGCTACACCTTC	CASSLSGTTNYGYTF
TRBV6-5	NA	TRBJ1-1	NA	TGTGCCAGTAGGGGCTGGGACACTGAAGCTTTCTTT	CASRGWDTEAFF
TRBV3-1	TRBD2	TRBJ2-7	NA	TGTGCCAGCAGCCGGTCCGGGGGGAAGCGGATTTTATACGAGCAGTACTTC	CASSRSGGKRILYEQYF
TRBV20-1	NA	TRBJ1-2	NA	TGCAGTGCTAGAGGGATGGGGACACCCATTAGGAATGGCTACACCTTC	CSARGMGTPIRNGYTF
TRBV20-1	NA	TRBJ2-5	few	TGCAGTGCTAGACGCCAAGAGACCCAGTACTTC	CSARRQETQYF
TRBV6-5	NA	TRBJ2-7	NA	TGTGCCAGCAGTTATCAAGGGGTTAGCTCCTACGAGCAGTACTTC	CASSYQGVSSYEQYF
TRBV27	NA	TRBJ2-1	NA	TGTGCCAGCAGTTTACTCGGTTTCGGGGGCTCCTACAATGAGCAGTTCTTC	CASSLLGFGGSYNEQFF
TRBV7-9	NA	TRBJ2-1	NA	TGTGCCAGCAGCTTTAACGATGGGCAGTCGGCGAGGTACAATGAGCAGTTCTTC	CASSFNDGQSARYNEQFF
TRBV20-1	NA	TRBJ1-5	NA	TGCAGTGCTCGAGCGATTGTTAATCAGCCCCAGCATTTT	CSARAIVNQPQHF
TRBV20-1	TRBD2	TRBJ2-1	NA	TGCAGTGCTTTGGTTAGCGGGGTGGGTGAGCAGTTCTTC	CSALVSGVGEQFF
TRBV15	NA	TRBJ1-1	NA	TGTGCCACCAGCAGCTTAAAGGATACTGAAGCTTTCTTT	CATSSLKDTEAFF
TRBV11-2	NA	TRBJ1-1	once	TGTGCCAGCAGCTTTATGGATGAAGCTTTCTTT	CASSFMDEAFF
TRBV28	NA	TRBJ2-3	NA	TGTGCCAGCAGTGCTAGCGCGAGTGGCACAGATACGCAGTATTTT	CASSASASGTDTQYF
TRBV6-6	NA	TRBJ2-3	NA	TGTGCCGTCCAACTCTCGGCCTTGCCCGGCACAGATACGCAGTATTTT	CAVQLSALPGTDTQYF